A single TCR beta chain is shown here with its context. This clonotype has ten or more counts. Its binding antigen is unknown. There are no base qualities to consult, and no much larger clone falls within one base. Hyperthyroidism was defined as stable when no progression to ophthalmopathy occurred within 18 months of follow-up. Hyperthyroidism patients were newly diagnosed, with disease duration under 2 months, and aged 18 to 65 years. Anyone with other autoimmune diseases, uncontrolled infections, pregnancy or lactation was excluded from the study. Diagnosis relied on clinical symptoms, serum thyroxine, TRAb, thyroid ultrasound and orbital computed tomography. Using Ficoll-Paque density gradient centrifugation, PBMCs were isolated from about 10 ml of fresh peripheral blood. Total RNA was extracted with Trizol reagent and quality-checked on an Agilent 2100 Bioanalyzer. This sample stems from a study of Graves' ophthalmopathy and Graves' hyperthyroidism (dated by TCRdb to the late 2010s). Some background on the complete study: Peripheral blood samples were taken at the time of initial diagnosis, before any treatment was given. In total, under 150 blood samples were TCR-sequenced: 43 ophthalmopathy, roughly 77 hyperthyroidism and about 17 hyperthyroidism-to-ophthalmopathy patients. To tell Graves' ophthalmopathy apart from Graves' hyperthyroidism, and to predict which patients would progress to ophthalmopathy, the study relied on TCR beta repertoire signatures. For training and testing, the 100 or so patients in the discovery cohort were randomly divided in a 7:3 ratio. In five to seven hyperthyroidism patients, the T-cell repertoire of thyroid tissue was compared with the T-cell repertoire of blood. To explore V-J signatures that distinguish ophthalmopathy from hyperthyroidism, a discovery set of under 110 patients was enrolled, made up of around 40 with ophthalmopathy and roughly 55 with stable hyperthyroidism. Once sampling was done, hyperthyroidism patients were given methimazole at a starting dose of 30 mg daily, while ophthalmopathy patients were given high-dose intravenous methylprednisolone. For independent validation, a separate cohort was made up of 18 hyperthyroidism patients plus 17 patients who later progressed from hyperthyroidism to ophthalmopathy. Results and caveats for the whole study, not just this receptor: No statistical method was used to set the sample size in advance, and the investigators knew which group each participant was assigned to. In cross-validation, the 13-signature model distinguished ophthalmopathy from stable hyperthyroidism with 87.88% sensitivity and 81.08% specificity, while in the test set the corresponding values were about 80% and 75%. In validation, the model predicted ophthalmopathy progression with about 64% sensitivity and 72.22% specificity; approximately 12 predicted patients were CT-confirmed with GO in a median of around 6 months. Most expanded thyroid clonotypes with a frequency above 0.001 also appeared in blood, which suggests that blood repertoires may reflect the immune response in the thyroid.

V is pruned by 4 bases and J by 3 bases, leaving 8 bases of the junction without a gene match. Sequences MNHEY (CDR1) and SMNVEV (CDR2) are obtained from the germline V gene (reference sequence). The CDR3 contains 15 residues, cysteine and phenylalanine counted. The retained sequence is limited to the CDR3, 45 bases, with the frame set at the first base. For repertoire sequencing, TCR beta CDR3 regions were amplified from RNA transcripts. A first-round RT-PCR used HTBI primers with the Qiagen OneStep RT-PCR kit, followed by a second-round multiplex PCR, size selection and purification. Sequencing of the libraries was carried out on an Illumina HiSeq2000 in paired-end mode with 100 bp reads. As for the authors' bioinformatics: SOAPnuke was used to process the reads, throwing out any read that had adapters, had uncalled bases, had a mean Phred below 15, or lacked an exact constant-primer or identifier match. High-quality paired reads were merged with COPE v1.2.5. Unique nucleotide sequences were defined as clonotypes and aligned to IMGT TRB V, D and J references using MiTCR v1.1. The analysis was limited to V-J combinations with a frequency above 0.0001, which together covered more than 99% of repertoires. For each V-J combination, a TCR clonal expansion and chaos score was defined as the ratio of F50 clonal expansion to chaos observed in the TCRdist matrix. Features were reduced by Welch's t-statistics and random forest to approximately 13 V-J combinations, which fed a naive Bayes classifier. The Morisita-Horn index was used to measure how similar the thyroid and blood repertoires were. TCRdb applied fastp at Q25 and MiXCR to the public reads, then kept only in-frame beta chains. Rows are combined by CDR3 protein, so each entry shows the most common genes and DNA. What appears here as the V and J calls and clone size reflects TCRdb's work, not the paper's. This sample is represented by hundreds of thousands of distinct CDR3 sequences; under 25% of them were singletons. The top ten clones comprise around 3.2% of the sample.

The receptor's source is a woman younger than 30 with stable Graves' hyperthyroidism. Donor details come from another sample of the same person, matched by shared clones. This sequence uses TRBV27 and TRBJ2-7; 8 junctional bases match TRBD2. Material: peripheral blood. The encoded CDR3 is CASSSMGLGIYEQYF. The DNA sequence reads TGTGCCAGCAGTTCCATGGGACTAGGGATCTACGAGCAGTACTTC.